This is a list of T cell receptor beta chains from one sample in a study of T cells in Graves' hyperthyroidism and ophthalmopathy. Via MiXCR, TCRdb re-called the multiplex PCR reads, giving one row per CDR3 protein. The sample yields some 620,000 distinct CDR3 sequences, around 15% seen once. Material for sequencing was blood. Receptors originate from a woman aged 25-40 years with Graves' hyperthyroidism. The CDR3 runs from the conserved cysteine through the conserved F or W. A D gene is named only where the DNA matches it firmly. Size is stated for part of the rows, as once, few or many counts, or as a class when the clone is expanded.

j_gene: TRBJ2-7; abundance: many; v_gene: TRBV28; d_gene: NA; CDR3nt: TGTGCCAGCAGTTTCCTCCCAGGGAAGGGCTCCTACGAGCAGTACTTC; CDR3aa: CASSFLPGKGSYEQYF
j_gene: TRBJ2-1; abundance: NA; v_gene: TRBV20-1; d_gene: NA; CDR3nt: TGCAGTGCTAGAGATTGGTATCCGGGAAAGGGGGGTGAGCAGTTCTTC; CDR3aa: CSARDWYPGKGGEQFF
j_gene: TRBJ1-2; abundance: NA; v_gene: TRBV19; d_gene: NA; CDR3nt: TGTGCCAGTAGTATAGGCGCAGGAAACTATGGCTACACCTTC; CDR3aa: CASSIGAGNYGYTF
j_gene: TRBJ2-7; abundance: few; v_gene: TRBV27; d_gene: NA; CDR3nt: TGTGCCACCAGGCGTCACTACGAGCAGTACTTC; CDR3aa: CATRRHYEQYF
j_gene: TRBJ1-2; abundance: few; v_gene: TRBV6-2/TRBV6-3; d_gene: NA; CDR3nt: TGTGCCAGCAGACTTGGGCCCAACTATGGCTACACCTTC; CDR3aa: CASRLGPNYGYTF
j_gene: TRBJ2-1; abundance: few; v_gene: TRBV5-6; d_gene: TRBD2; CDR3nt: TGTGCCAGCAGCTTGGGTGCGGGAGGTATTGAGCAGTTCTTC; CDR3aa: CASSLGAGGIEQFF
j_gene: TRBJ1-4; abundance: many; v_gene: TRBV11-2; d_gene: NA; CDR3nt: TGTGCCAGCAGCTTAGGGGTCGTCACAGTGGAAAAACTGTTTTTT; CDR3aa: CASSLGVVTVEKLFF
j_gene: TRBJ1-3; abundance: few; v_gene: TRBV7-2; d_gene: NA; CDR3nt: TGTGCCAGCAGCACCACAAGTTCCCTCTCTGGAAACACCATATATTTT; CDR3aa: CASSTTSSLSGNTIYF
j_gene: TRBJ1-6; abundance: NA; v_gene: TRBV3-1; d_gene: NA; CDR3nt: TGTGCCAGCAGCCAGGGAACGCTTTCACCCCTCCACTTT; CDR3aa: CASSQGTLSPLHF
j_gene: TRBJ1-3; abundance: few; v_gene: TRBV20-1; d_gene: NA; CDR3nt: TGCAGTGCTAGAGATCGTCTCCCTGGAGACACCATATATTTT; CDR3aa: CSARDRLPGDTIYF
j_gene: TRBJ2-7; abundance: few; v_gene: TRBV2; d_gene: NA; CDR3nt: TGTGCCAGCAGTAGAGTAGCGGACTACGAGCAGTACTTC; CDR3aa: CASSRVADYEQYF
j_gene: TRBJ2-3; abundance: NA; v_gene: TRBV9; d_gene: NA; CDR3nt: TGTGCCAGCAGCGCAGGGGCTAGCGCACCCCTGGTAACGCAGTATTTT; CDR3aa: CASSAGASAPLVTQYF
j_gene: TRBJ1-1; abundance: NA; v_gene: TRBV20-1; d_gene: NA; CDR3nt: TGCAGTGGGAGACCAGAAGCTTTCTTT; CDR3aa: CSGRPEAFF
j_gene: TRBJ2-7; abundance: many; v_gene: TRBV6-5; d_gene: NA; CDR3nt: TGTGCCAGCAGTTACGCCAGGGAGATAGGGTCCGAGCAGTACTTC; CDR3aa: CASSYAREIGSEQYF
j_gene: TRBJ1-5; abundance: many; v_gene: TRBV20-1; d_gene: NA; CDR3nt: TGCAGTGCTAGGGACGCAGGCAATCAGCCCCAGCATTTT; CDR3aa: CSARDAGNQPQHF
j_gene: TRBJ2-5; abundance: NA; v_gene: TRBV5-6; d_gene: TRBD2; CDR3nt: TGTGCCAGCAGCTCAGCCGGGACTACGTACTTC; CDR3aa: CASSSAGTTYF